This T cell receptor (beta chain) was documented in a study of cytomegalovirus exposure and HLA in healthy donors. About this clone: The antigen remains unidentified.

While unrecorded immune exposures were likely, the donors were nominally healthy when sampled. Overall study results and limits: There were some public TCRs occurring in many donors, but most TCR sequences were rare. Within an earlier analysis, most TCR beta V segments proved productive either about 87% or about 30% of the time. Per a later analysis, HLA-associated TCR beta chains showed more clonal expansion than other, equally common TCR beta chains.

Primers included in the PCR were 60 Vbeta and 13 Jbeta primers. Clones were sequenced by immunoSEQ multiplex PCR, and TCRdb holds only the in-frame ones, with some missing. The sample holds 94,000 or so clones, over 70% seen once. This TCR was sampled from a man in his 60s in good health and CMV-seronegative. Sequenced sample: PBMCs.

CDR3 protein: CASPGRNYGYTF. CDR3 coding DNA: TGTGCCTCCCCCGGGAGGAACTATGGCTACACCTTC. This chain links TRBV30 with TRBJ1-2; D call uncertain. CDR3 length: 12 amino acids. V lost 7 bases and J 2 bases, leaving 11 bases between the germline ends. In germline, CDR1 is GTSNPN, CDR2 SVGIG (reference sequence). The entire variable domain, with the rest obtained from reference TRBV30 and TRBJ1-2, is as follows: SQTIHQWPATLVQPVGSPLSLECTVEGTSNPNLYWYRQAAGRGLQLLFYSVGIGQISSEVPQNLSASRPQDRQFILSSKKLLLSDSGFYLCASPGRNYGYTFGSGTRLTVV.